Detailed here is one T cell receptor beta chain. The antigen remains undetermined. Profiling relied on immunoSEQ multiplex PCR, and the TCRdb table lists in-frame clones only, not all of them. The sample records about 960,000 clones, around 80% being singletons. Division of CD4+ cells produced a CD45RA+ naive subset and a CD45RA-negative memory subset. This record comes from a study of shared clonotypes between healthy human individuals. Whole-study context: Researchers assigned three CD4 naive, three CD4 memory, two CD8 naive and one CD8 memory plate to each donor.

Study results and caveats: Large depth notwithstanding, sorted-subset sequencing proved incomplete by rarefaction.

The CDR3 loop spans 13 amino acids. V shed 5 bases and J shed 2 bases, with 9 bases lying between them. Looked up from germline, CDR1 is SGHVS and CDR2 is FNYEAQ. This clonotype was sampled from a man aged 18 to 29 in good health. Sequencing was performed on memory CD4+ T cells sorted from blood. The sample's subset: CD45RA-negative fraction. The chain carries TRBV7-6 and TRBJ1-1; no clear D gene. The CDR3 nucleotides are TGTGCCAGCAGCGCGGGTCGTAACACTGAAGCTTTCTTT. Its translation: CASSAGRNTEAFF.